This T cell receptor beta chain was recorded in a study of cytomegalovirus exposure and HLA in healthy donors. PCR employed 60 Vbeta and 13 Jbeta primers. The repertoire was sequenced with immunoSEQ multiplex PCR; TCRdb's copy has only in-frame clones and lacks some. The table has 100,000 to 150,000 clones, 83% seen once. Study outcomes and limitations: As immune exposure information, only CMV serostatus was available. For most TCR beta V segments, an earlier analysis put the productive rate at about 87% or about 30% of the time.

Donors were nominally healthy when sampled, though unrecorded immune exposures were likely. To note about this clone: Its specificity is not known.

The receptor was derived from a woman in her 40s in good health and CMV-seropositive. The sequencing sample was made of PBMCs.

The CDR3 spells CASSQGVGRLSYGYTF. Here the CDR3 DNA reads TGTGCCAGCAGCCAAGGGGTCGGCAGACTTTCCTATGGCTACACCTTC. The rearrangement uses TRBV4-2 and TRBJ1-2; D is uncertain. The CDR3 is 16 residues long. Germline lookup yields CDR1 LGHNA and CDR2 YNFKEQ. V gave up 1 base and J gave up 4 bases, with 16 bases separating them.